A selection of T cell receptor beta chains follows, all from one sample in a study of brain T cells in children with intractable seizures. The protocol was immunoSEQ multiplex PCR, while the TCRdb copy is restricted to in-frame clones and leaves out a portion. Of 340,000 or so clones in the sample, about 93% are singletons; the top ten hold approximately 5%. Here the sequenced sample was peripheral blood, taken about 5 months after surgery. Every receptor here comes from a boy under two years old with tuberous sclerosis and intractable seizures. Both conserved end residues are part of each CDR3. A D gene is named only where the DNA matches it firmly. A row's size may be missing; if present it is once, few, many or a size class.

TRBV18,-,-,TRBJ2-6,TGTGCCAGCTCACGGGGGACGGATTCTCACTCTGGGGCCAACGTCCTGACTTTC,CASSRGTDSHSGANVLTF
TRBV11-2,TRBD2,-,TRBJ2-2,TGTGCCAGCTCCGATGGACTAGTAGGAACCGGGGAGCTGTTTTTT,CASSDGLVGTGELFF
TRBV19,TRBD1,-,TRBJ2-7,TGTGCCAGTAGTATAGAGGGACAGGGCTACGAGCAGTACTTC,CASSIEGQGYEQYF
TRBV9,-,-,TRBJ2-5,TGTGCCAGCAGCGTAGGTCCGGGGGGCAAAGAGACCCAGTACTTC,CASSVGPGGKETQYF
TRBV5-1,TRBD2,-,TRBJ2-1,TGCGCCAGCACACTAGCGGGGGGCTACAATGAGCAGTTCTTC,CASTLAGGYNEQFF
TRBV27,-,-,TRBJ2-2,TGTGCCAGCAGTTTAGTATACACCGGGGAGCTGTTTTTT,CASSLVYTGELFF
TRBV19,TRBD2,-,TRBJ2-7,TGTGCCAGTAGCGGGGGGGCCTACGAGCAGTACTTC,CASSGGAYEQYF
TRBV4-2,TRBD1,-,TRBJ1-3,TGTGCCAGCAGCCAAGGGATAACAGGGGGTTTCTCTGGAAACACCATATATTTT,CASSQGITGGFSGNTIYF
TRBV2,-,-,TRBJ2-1,TGTGCTAAACAAAACCCGGACAGAGAGTTACGCAATGAGCAGTTCTTC,CAKQNPDRELRNEQFF
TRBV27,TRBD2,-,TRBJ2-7,TGTGCCAGCAGCCCGGGACTAGCTTCCTACGAGCAGTACTTC,CASSPGLASYEQYF
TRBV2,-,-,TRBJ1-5,TGTGCCAGCAGCCGGGACAGCAATCAGCCCCAGCATTTT,CASSRDSNQPQHF
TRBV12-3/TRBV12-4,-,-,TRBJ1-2,TGTGCCAGCAGTCGTCGGCTATTCTATGGCTACACCTTC,CASSRRLFYGYTF
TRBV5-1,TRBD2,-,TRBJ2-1,TGCGCCAGCAGACTGCTAGCGGGGGCCAACAATGAGCAGTTCTTC,CASRLLAGANNEQFF
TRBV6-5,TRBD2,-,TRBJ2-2,TGTGCCAGCAGTTACCGGGGAGGGGTCGGGGAGCTGTTTTTT,CASSYRGGVGELFF
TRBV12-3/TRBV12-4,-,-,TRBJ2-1,TGTGCCAGCAGCCCTAGACTAGTGGGTGAGCAGTTCTTC,CASSPRLVGEQFF
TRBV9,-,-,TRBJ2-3,TGTGCCAGCAGCGCCCCCGGTCTTTCCACAGATACGCAGTATTTT,CASSAPGLSTDTQYF
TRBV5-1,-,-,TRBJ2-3,TGCGCCAGCAGCTTGGATGGGGGGACGCAGTATTTT,CASSLDGGTQYF
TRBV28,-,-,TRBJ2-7,TGTGCCAGCAGTCTCCTCTCCTACGAGCAGTACTTC,CASSLLSYEQYF
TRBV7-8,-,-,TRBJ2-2,TGTGCCAGCAGCTTCTCTGATGTGAACACCGGGGAGCTGTTTTTT,CASSFSDVNTGELFF
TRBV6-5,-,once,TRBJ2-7,TGTGCCAGCACGGGGGCAGCTTACTCCTACGAGCAGTACTTC,CASTGAAYSYEQYF
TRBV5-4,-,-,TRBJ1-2,TGTGCCAGCAGGTCAGGGAGGGCTAACTATGGCTACACCTTC,CASRSGRANYGYTF
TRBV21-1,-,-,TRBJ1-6,TGTGCCAGCAGCAAAGGTGGCCCCCAAATCGACCTCCACTTT,CASSKGGPQIDLHF
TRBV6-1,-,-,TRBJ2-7,TGTGCCAGCAGTGAATCTGGGGGCCACGAGCAGTACTTC,CASSESGGHEQYF
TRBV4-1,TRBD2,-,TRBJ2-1,TGCGCCAGCAGCCAAGTGATGGGACTAGAACGTTACAATGAGCAGTTCTTC,CASSQVMGLERYNEQFF
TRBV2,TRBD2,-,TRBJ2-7,TGTGCCAGCAGACCGACTAGCGCGGCCTACGAGCAGTACTTC,CASRPTSAAYEQYF
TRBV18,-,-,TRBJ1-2,TGTGCCAGCTCATCCCGTGAGGGAGGCTACACCTTC,CASSSREGGYTF
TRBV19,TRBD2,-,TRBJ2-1,TGTGCCAGTAGGACTCCACTAGCGGGGCTAAACAATGAGCAGTTCTTC,CASRTPLAGLNNEQFF
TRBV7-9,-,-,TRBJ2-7,TGTGCCAGCAGCTTTGGCCCCAGTTACGAGCAGTACTTC,CASSFGPSYEQYF
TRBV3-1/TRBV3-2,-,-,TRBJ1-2,TGTGCCAGCAGCCAAACAGGTGCTACCTATGGCTACACCTTC,CASSQTGATYGYTF
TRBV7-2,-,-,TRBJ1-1,TGTGCCAGCAGCTTTTCCCTACAGGGAGGAACTGAAGCTTTCTTT,CASSFSLQGGTEAFF
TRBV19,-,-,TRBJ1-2,TGTGCCAGTACCTTCGTAGGAGGAGGCTATGGCTACACCTTC,CASTFVGGGYGYTF
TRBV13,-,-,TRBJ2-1,TGTGCCAGCAGCTTAGGGGTGTTAAGCTCCTACAATGAGCAGTTCTTC,CASSLGVLSSYNEQFF
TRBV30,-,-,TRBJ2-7,TGTGCCGGCCGGGGGCGGGGAATCACCTACGAGCAGTACTTC,CAGRGRGITYEQYF
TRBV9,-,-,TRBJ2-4,TGTGCCAGCAGCGTAGGGAGGGGGGATCTAGGCTCAAACATTCAGTACTTC,CASSVGRGDLGSNIQYF
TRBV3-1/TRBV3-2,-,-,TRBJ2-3,TGTGCCAGCAGCCACTTCGCAGGGTTCACAGATACGCAGTATTTT,CASSHFAGFTDTQYF
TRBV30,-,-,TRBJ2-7,TGTGCCTGGAGTGTTGGCCACTCCTACGAGCAGTACTTC,CAWSVGHSYEQYF
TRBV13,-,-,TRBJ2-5,TGTGCCAGCAGCTTACAGGGATTAGAGACCCAGTACTTC,CASSLQGLETQYF
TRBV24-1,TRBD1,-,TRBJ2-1,TGTGCCACCAGTGAGGACAGGGTCGGGAATGAGCAGTTCTTC,CATSEDRVGNEQFF
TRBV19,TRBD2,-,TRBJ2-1,TGTGCCAGTTCAAATGGGGCGGGAGGGGGTGATGAGCAGTTCTTC,CASSNGAGGGDEQFF